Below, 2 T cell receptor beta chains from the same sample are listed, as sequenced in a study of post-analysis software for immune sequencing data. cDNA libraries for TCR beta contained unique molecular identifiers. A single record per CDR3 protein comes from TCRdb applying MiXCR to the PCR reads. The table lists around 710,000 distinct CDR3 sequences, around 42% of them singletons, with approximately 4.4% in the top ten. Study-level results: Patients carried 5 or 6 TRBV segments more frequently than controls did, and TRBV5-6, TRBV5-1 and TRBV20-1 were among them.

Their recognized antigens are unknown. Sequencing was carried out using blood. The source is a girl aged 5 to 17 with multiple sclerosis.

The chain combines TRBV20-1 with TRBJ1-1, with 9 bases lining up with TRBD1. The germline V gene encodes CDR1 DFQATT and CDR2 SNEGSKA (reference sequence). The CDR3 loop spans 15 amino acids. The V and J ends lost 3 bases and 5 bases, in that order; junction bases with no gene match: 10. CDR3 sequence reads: CSASMTGGIWTEAFF. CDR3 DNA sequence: TGCAGTGCTAGTATGACAGGGGGAATATGGACTGAAGCTTTCTTT.

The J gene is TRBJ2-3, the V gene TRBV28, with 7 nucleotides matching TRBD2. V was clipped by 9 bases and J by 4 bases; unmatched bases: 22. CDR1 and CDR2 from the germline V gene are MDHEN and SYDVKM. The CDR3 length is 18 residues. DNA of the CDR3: TGTGCCAGTTGTTGCGGGGGTTTGGGGGAGGGTAAGGCAGATACGCAGTATTTT. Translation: CASCCGGLGEGKADTQYF.